This record looks at one TCR beta chain sequence and its context. Its specificity is unknown. Some second doses came at about 4 weeks and others at about 12 weeks; these were pooled. Some clones are missing from TCRdb's copy, which holds only in-frame ones; the method was immunoSEQ multiplex PCR. The sample includes roughly 70,000 clones, 70% to 90% seen only once; the top ten take under 1.5%. Germline values: CDR1 LGHDT, CDR2 YNNKEL (reference sequence). V was shortened by 0 bases and J by 1 base, with 18 bases between the two germline ends. This CDR3 is 18 amino acids long. The data originate from a study of T cell responses to AZD1222 COVID-19 vaccine. Broader study findings: In the spike-specific TCR repertoire, nearly half reportedly target unmutated variant regions.

The receptor comes from an adult who received the AZD1222 COVID-19 vaccine. Source: peripheral blood, taken 28 days after the second AZD1222 dose. The V call is TRBV3-1 (or the pseudogene TRBV3-2), the J call TRBJ1-2; a possible D gene is TRBD1 (5 bases). The CDR3: CASSQDFPGRTINYGYTF. The CDR3 bases are TGTGCCAGCAGCCAAGATTTCCCGGGACGCACGATTAACTATGGCTACACCTTC.